One TCR beta chain is described in this entry. Method: immunoSEQ multiplex PCR; TCRdb's copy keeps in-frame clones and lacks some. The sample records approximately 1,000,000 clones, roughly 80% being singletons. These data are taken from a study of shared clonotypes between healthy human individuals. Germline CDR1 reads GTSNPN; CDR2 reads SVGIG (reference sequence). This CDR3 has 18 amino acids. The V segment lost 1 base and the J segment 3 bases; nucleotides outside the gene matches: 15. What was sequenced was memory CD4+ T cells from PBMCs. Indicated subset: CD45RA-negative fraction. The receptor's source is a man between 18 and 35 years old in good health. Some clones in this sample may be carry-over from other donors' samples. The chain uses TRBV30 and TRBJ2-3; 8 bases agree with TRBD2. The CDR3 sequence is CAWSAPYLGGLETDTQYF. The CDR3 DNA follows: TGTGCCTGGAGTGCCCCTTATTTGGGGGGACTAGAAACAGATACGCAGTATTTT.